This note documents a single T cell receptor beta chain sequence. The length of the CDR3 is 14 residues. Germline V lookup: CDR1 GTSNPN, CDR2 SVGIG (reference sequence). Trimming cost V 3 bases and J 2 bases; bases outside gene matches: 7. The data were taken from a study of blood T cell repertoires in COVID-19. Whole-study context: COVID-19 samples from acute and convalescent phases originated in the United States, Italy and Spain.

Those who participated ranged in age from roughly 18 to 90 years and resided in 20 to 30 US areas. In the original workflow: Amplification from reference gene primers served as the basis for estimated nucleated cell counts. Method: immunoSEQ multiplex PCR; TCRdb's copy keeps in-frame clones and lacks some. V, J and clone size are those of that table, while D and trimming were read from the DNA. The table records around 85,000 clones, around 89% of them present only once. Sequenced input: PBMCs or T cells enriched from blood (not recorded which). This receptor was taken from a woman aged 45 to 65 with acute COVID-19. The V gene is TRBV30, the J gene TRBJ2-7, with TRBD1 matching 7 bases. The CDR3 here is CAWRRQGFPYEQYF. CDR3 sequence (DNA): TGTGCCTGGAGACGACAGGGCTTCCCCTACGAGCAGTACTTC.